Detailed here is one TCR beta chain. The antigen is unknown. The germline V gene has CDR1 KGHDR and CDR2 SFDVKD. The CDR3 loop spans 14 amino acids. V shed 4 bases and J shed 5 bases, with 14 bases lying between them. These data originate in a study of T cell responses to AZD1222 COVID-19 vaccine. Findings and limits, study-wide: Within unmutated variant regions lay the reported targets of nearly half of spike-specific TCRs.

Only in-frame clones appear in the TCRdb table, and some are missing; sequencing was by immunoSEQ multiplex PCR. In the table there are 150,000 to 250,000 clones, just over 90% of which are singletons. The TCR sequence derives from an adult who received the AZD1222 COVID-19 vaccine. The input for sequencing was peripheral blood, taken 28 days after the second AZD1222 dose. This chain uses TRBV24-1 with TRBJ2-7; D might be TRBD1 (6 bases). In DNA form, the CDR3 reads TGTGCCACCAGTGAAGGGGGTTGGAAAAACGAGCAGTACTTC. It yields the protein CATSEGGWKNEQYF.